These 24 T cell receptor beta chains originate from one sample sequenced in a study of a mutant IDH1 vaccine in newly diagnosed glioma. Clones were sequenced by immunoSEQ multiplex PCR, and TCRdb holds only the in-frame ones, with some missing. Here the sample spans 35,000 to 55,000 clones, approximately 88% being singletons. For these TCRs, the target antigens are not known. The sample's time point: week 23, last vaccination. With topical imiquimod, each dose of the vaccine consisted of 300 ug of mutant IDH1 20-mer peptide. Source: PBMCs, taken from a glioma patient whose treatment included an IDH1 peptide vaccine. The receptors here all came from a woman aged 18-30 years with glioma. Some clones in this sample may be carry-over from other donors' samples.

This chain links TRBV29-1 with TRBJ2-3; 10 nucleotides line up with TRBD2. V lost 5 bases to trimming and J lost 2 bases; unmatched junction nucleotides: 7. Germline CDR1 and CDR2: SQVTM and ANQGSEA. This CDR3 spans 15 amino acids. The CDR3 nucleotides are TGCAGCGTTACAAATCTAGCGGGAGCCACAGATACGCAGTATTTT. Translating it yields CSVTNLAGATDTQYF.

V usage is TRBV27 and J usage is TRBJ2-7; D might be TRBD2 (5 bases). The ends were cut back, 5 bases at V and 1 base at J, with 21 bases in the middle. CDR3 size: 17 residues. Per the germline V gene, CDR1 is MNHEY and CDR2 is SMNVEV (reference sequence). As DNA, the CDR3 is TGTGCCAGCAGTACCCCGGCTAGCAAGGGAAGGTCCTACGAGCAGTACTTC. Amino acid sequence: CASSTPASKGRSYEQYF.

CDR3 bases: TGTGCCAGCAGCTTAGCGTGGAGCGGCGTTCCCTACGAGCAGTACTTC. Protein: CASSLAWSGVPYEQYF. The rearrangement joins TRBV7-9 to TRBJ2-7; D is perhaps TRBD2 (5 bases). V lost 0 bases and J lost 2, with 14 bases in between. CDR1 and CDR2 (germline): SEHNR, FQNEAQ (reference sequence). This CDR3 is built from 16 residues. The variable domain in full, with the rest retrieved from reference TRBV7-9 and TRBJ2-7, is DTGVSQNPRHKITKRGQNVTFRCDPISEHNRLYWYRQTLGQGPEFLTYFQNEAQLEKSRLLSDRFSAERPKGSFSTLEIQRTEQGDSAMYLCASSLAWSGVPYEQYFGPGTRLTVT.

The chain links TRBV19 to TRBJ2-5; TRBD2 might be the D (5 bases). The CDR3 is 17 amino acids. The germline V gene has CDR1 LNHDA and CDR2 SQIVND (reference sequence). With 4 bases removed from V and 2 bases from J, the gap between germline ends came to 20 bases. CDR3 sequence: CASSSPSHGVGQETQYF. As DNA, the CDR3 is TGTGCCAGTAGTAGCCCCTCCCACGGGGTCGGGCAAGAGACCCAGTACTTC.

DNA of the CDR3: TGTGCCAGCACCCTGGGGACGGGTGAAAAACTGTTTTTT. It specifies CASTLGTGEKLFF. The chain uses TRBV7-9 and TRBJ1-4; maybe TRBD1 (5 bases). There are 13 residues in the CDR3. V gave up 7 bases and J gave up 7 bases, with 13 bases separating them. CDR1 is SEHNR, CDR2 FQNEAQ, per germline (reference sequence).

The chain employs TRBV11-2 and TRBJ2-5, with D possibly being TRBD2 (6 bases). Germline-derived CDR1 and CDR2 are SGHAT and FQNNGV. The CDR3 extends over 14 amino acids. Trimming stripped 5 bases from V and 4 bases from J, with 14 bases between. DNA of the CDR3: TGTGCCAGCAGCCGGGGACTTCAGGTAGAGACCCAGTACTTC. As protein: CASSRGLQVETQYF.

CDR3 coding DNA: TGCAGCGTTGAATCCCCGTCCGTCGGAACCTCCTACGAGCAGTACTTC. It translates to CSVESPSVGTSYEQYF. V usage is TRBV29-1 and J usage is TRBJ2-7; D gene ambiguous. The length of the CDR3 is 16 residues. The V end was cut by 2 bases, the J end by 0 bases, with 17 bases between. Germline loops: CDR1 SQVTM, CDR2 ANQGSEA.

In this sample, this clone turned up once. The chain uses TRBV6-4 and TRBJ1-2; D not certain. The length of the CDR3 is 13 residues. Per the germline V gene, CDR1 is MRHNA and CDR2 is SNTAGT. V was shortened by 10 bases and J by 8 bases, with 20 bases between the two germline ends. CDR3 bases: TGTGCCACCCGGGGAGGTCCCTATGAAGGCTACACCTTC. Protein sequence: CATRGGPYEGYTF.

V and J are TRBV5-6 and TRBJ1-5, with D unclear. Trimming took 0 bases from V and 0 from J, leaving 13 bases between them. CDR1 is SGHDT and CDR2 is YYEEEE in the germline V gene. This CDR3 is built from 17 residues. CDR3: CASSLGPTVYSNQPQHF. The DNA of the CDR3 is TGTGCCAGCAGCTTGGGCCCGACCGTCTATAGCAATCAGCCCCAGCATTTT.

A remark on this clone: A junction boundary mismatches the germline segment, possibly from a read error. The chain links TRBV7-9 to TRBJ2-7; 7 nucleotides match TRBD2. This CDR3 comprises 14 residues. CDR1 is SEHNR, CDR2 FQNEAQ, per germline (reference sequence). The CDR3 region is CASSPRDGGYEQYF. As DNA, the CDR3 is TGCGCCAGCAGCCCCAGGGACGGGGGGTACGAGCAGTACTTC.

This sequence joins TRBV4-1 and TRBJ2-7; D uncertain. V was trimmed by 3 bases and J by 2 bases, leaving 8 bases between them. Germline V gene lookup returns CDR1 MGHRA and CDR2 YSYEKL. This CDR3 spans 13 amino acids. The CDR3 region has the DNA TGCGCCAGCAGCCAGGTCGAGACCTACGAGCAGTACTTC. This sequence encodes CASSQVETYEQYF.

V and J are TRBV6-5 and TRBJ1-3; a weak D match, TRBD1 (6 bases). Germline CDR1 MNHEY, CDR2 SVGAGI. V lost 2 bases, J lost 0 bases, and 8 bases lay in between. The length of the CDR3 is 15 residues. The CDR3 loop is CASSYRGSSGNTIYF. DNA for the CDR3: TGTGCCAGCAGTTACAGGGGGTCCTCTGGAAACACCATATATTTT.

The rearrangement joins TRBV9 to TRBJ1-2; a possible D gene is TRBD1 (6 bases). This CDR3 has 12 residues. Trimming left V 3 bases short and J 7 bases short, with 10 bases between. CDR1 and CDR2 from the germline V gene are SGDLS and YYNGEE. In DNA, the CDR3 is TGTGCCAGCAGCGACAGGGCTCGTGGCTACACCTTC. This sequence encodes CASSDRARGYTF.

The rearrangement links TRBV18 to TRBJ2-2, with D hard to call. The germline gives CDR1 KGHSH, CDR2 LQKENI. V lost 4 bases and J lost 5, with 5 bases in between. The CDR3 spans 12 residues. The CDR3 is CASSRPTGELFF. CDR3 nucleotides: TGTGCCAGCTCACGACCGACCGGGGAGCTGTTTTTT.

The rearrangement links TRBV5-6 to TRBJ2-7; weak D call: TRBD2 (6 bases). Germline V gene data show CDR1 as SGHDT and CDR2 as YYEEEE. The CDR3 has 14 amino acids. V was cut by 4 bases and J by 3 bases, with 14 bases left in between. The CDR3 is CASSPGGSGYEQYF. The CDR3 DNA reads as TGTGCCAGCAGCCCTGGGGGGTCTGGCTACGAGCAGTACTTC.

V gene TRBV19 combines with J gene TRBJ1-6, with no clear D. The V gene's germline CDR1 is LNHDA and CDR2 SQIVND (reference sequence). V lost 7 bases and J 0 bases, leaving 7 bases between the germline ends. The CDR3 has 14 residues. The CDR3 DNA reads as TGTGCCAGTATTGGTCGCTCCTATAATTCACCCCTCCACTTT. Translation: CASIGRSYNSPLHF.

V gene TRBV7-8 combines with J gene TRBJ1-2, with 9 positions matching TRBD1. The CDR3 has 15 amino acids. Germline CDR1 and CDR2: SGHVS and FQNEAQ. Trimming at V came to 1 base and at J to 2 bases, leaving 2 bases not matched to a gene. The CDR3 sequence: CASSLVGQGNYGYTF. In DNA form, the CDR3 reads TGTGCCAGCAGCTTAGTGGGACAGGGAAACTATGGCTACACCTTC. The entire variable domain, with the rest obtained from reference TRBV7-8 and TRBJ1-2, is as follows: GAGVSQSPRYKVAKRGQDVALRCDPISGHVSLFWYQQALGQGPEFLTYFQNEAQLDKSGLPSDRFFAERPEGSVSTLKIQRTQQEDSAVYLCASSLVGQGNYGYTFGSGTRLTVV.

This chain joins TRBV27 and TRBJ1-2, with D maybe TRBD1 (5 bases). This CDR3 contains 13 residues. Trimming took off 5 bases at V and 7 bases at J, with 14 bases between the two ends. Germline CDR1 and CDR2: MNHEY and SMNVEV (reference sequence). In DNA form, the CDR3 reads TGTGCCAGCAGTCGATCAGGACACCGTGGCTACACCTTC. Protein: CASSRSGHRGYTF.

This clone came up once. The chain joins TRBV7-9 to TRBJ2-1, with 8 bases aligning to TRBD2. The CDR3 consists of 13 residues. Germline lookup yields CDR1 SEHNR and CDR2 FQNEAQ (reference sequence). V lost 5 bases and J lost 10; bases outside the gene matches: 7. The CDR3 reads CASSPGGVREQFF. CDR3 in DNA: TGTGCCAGCAGCCCCGGGGGGGTTCGGGAGCAGTTCTTC.

This rearrangement joins TRBV29-1 to TRBJ2-5; maybe TRBD2 (5 bases). This CDR3 is 12 amino acids long. The V end lost 3 bases, the J end lost 8 bases, and 13 bases lay between the germline ends. Germline assignment: CDR1 SQVTM and CDR2 ANQGSEA. CDR3: CSVEGSAKTQYF. The CDR3, as DNA: TGCAGCGTTGAGGGTAGCGCGAAAACCCAGTACTTC.

The V and J genes are TRBV27 and TRBJ2-7; 9 bases fit TRBD2. The J segment lost 5 bases and the V segment lost 3 bases, leaving 5 bases of the junction unmatched. The germline gives CDR1 MNHEY, CDR2 SMNVEV (reference sequence). CDR3 length: 14 residues. The CDR3 region is CASSFRLAGDEQYF. CDR3 in DNA: TGTGCCAGCAGTTTCCGATTAGCGGGAGACGAGCAGTACTTC.

The chain couples TRBV5-1 to TRBJ2-7, with D possibly being TRBD1 or TRBD2 (5 bases each). Deletions cut 2 bases from V and 2 bases from J, with 14 bases between. This CDR3 comprises 15 residues. Germline loops: CDR1 SGHRS, CDR2 YFSETQ. The CDR3 bases are TGCGCCAGCAGCTTAGCCTTGGGGGACCCCTACGAGCAGTACTTC. This codes for CASSLALGDPYEQYF.

J is TRBJ2-2 and V is TRBV21-1; whether TRBD2, the table's D call, matches the DNA was not checked. TRBV21-1 represents a pseudogene. The CDR3 extends over 22 amino acids. CDR3 DNA: TGTGCCAGCAGCACCCGACCCTGGGTGGTAGCGGGCGCGACCCCAAACACCGGGGAGCTGTTTTTT. Residues: CASSTRPWVVAGATPNTGELFF.

V is TRBV27 and J is TRBJ2-2, with unresolved D. CDR1 and CDR2 (germline): MNHEY, SMNVEV (reference sequence). The CDR3 runs to 12 residues. V was clipped by 3 bases and J by 5 bases, with 4 bases between them. CDR3 DNA: TGTGCCAGCAGTTTGGGGACCGGGGAGCTGTTTTTT. It specifies CASSLGTGELFF.